This is a list of T cell receptor beta chains from one sample in a study of shared clonotypes between healthy human individuals. The repertoire was sequenced with immunoSEQ multiplex PCR; TCRdb's copy has only in-frame clones and lacks some. The data show some 2,000,000 clones, with 85% to 95% seen just once and about 0.13% held by the top ten. The sample consisted of naive CD4+ T cells sorted from blood. The receptor source for this set is a man aged 18 to 29 in good health. The CDR3 runs from the conserved cysteine through the conserved F or W. Fields, in order: clone size, D gene, J gene, V gene, CDR3 protein, CDR3 DNA. A D gene is named only where the DNA matches it firmly. Clone size appears in some rows only: once, few, many, or a class for an expanded clone.

size: once; D: TRBD1; J: TRBJ1-4; V: TRBV7-9; CDR3: CASSLGAGGVGNEKLFF; DNA: TGTGCCAGCAGCTTAGGGGCAGGGGGAGTCGGGAATGAAAAACTGTTTTTT
size: -; D: TRBD1; J: TRBJ2-1; V: TRBV27; CDR3: CASSLPGQGEWEQFF; DNA: TGTGCCAGCAGTTTACCGGGACAGGGAGAATGGGAGCAGTTCTTC
size: once; D: -; J: TRBJ2-7; V: TRBV7-9; CDR3: CASSFGNRTSPYEQYF; DNA: TGTGCCAGCAGCTTTGGTAATAGGACAAGCCCATACGAGCAGTACTTC
size: -; D: -; J: TRBJ1-1; V: TRBV11-2; CDR3: CASSLKGGGKMNTEAFF; DNA: TGTGCCAGCAGCCTCAAGGGAGGGGGGAAGATGAACACTGAAGCTTTCTTT
size: -; D: -; J: TRBJ2-7; V: TRBV19; CDR3: CASSIEPGPYEQYF; DNA: TGTGCCAGTAGTATAGAGCCGGGGCCCTACGAGCAGTACTTC
size: -; D: -; J: TRBJ1-1; V: TRBV5-1; CDR3: CASSPAGGATEAFF; DNA: TGCGCCAGCAGCCCCGCCGGTGGGGCCACTGAAGCTTTCTTT
size: -; D: -; J: TRBJ1-4; V: TRBV4-2; CDR3: CASSQDGQEGEKLFF; DNA: TGTGCCAGCAGCCAAGACGGTCAGGAGGGTGAAAAACTGTTTTTT
size: -; D: TRBD1; J: TRBJ1-6; V: TRBV6-6; CDR3: CAGGRTGDNSPLHF; DNA: TGTGCCGGGGGAAGGACAGGGGACAATTCACCCCTCCACTTT
size: -; D: -; J: TRBJ2-7; V: TRBV10-3; CDR3: CAISGSAATYEQYF; DNA: TGTGCCATCAGTGGGAGTGCCGCTACCTACGAGCAGTACTTC
size: -; D: TRBD1; J: TRBJ1-4; V: TRBV6-6; CDR3: CASSSGTGELKLFF; DNA: TGTGCCAGCAGCTCCGGGACAGGGGAATTGAAACTGTTTTTT
size: -; D: TRBD2; J: TRBJ2-2; V: TRBV30; CDR3: CAWSAQLAGVGELFF; DNA: TGTGCCTGGAGTGCCCAACTAGCGGGAGTGGGGGAGCTGTTTTTT
size: -; D: -; J: TRBJ1-1; V: TRBV11-3; CDR3: CASSSTPRTEAFF; DNA: TGTGCCAGCAGCTCCACCCCAAGGACTGAAGCTTTCTTT
size: -; D: TRBD1; J: TRBJ2-5; V: TRBV7-2; CDR3: CASSFYSGTGQETQYF; DNA: TGTGCCAGCAGCTTCTACTCCGGGACAGGGCAAGAGACCCAGTACTTC
size: -; D: -; J: TRBJ2-7; V: TRBV15; CDR3: CATSRVFTGISYEQYF; DNA: TGTGCCACCAGCAGAGTTTTTACAGGGATCTCCTACGAGCAGTACTTC
size: once; D: TRBD1; J: TRBJ1-2; V: TRBV30; CDR3: CAWGPQGAFGGYTF; DNA: TGTGCCTGGGGTCCCCAGGGGGCATTCGGTGGCTACACCTTC
size: once; D: TRBD1; J: TRBJ2-5; V: TRBV19; CDR3: CASSIVPLTGAQETQYF; DNA: TGTGCCAGTAGTATCGTCCCCCTGACAGGGGCCCAAGAGACCCAGTACTTC
size: -; D: -; J: TRBJ1-4; V: TRBV30; CDR3: CAWSRQFNEKLFF; DNA: TGTGCCTGGAGTCGACAGTTTAATGAAAAACTGTTTTTT
size: -; D: TRBD1; J: TRBJ2-7; V: TRBV11-1; CDR3: CASRLTGTYEQYF; DNA: TGTGCCAGCAGACTGACAGGGACCTACGAGCAGTACTTC
size: -; D: TRBD1; J: TRBJ1-6; V: TRBV10-2; CDR3: CASSQQGYNSPLHF; DNA: TGCGCCAGCAGTCAACAGGGGTATAATTCACCCCTCCACTTT
size: -; D: TRBD1; J: TRBJ2-1; V: TRBV7-8; CDR3: CASSPDRVREQFF; DNA: TGTGCCAGCAGCCCGGACAGGGTGCGTGAGCAGTTCTTC
size: -; D: TRBD2; J: TRBJ2-1; V: TRBV9; CDR3: CASSISLAGRGNEQFF; DNA: TGTGCCAGCAGCATCTCACTAGCGGGTAGAGGCAATGAGCAGTTCTTC
size: -; D: TRBD2; J: TRBJ2-3; V: TRBV9; CDR3: CASSVGLARHTQYF; DNA: TGTGCCAGCAGCGTAGGACTAGCGAGGCATACGCAGTATTTT
size: -; D: -; J: TRBJ1-3; V: TRBV10-3; CDR3: CAISESMSTGNTIYF; DNA: TGTGCCATCAGTGAGAGCATGTCAACTGGAAACACCATATATTTT
size: -; D: -; J: TRBJ1-6; V: TRBV2; CDR3: CASSYRQDQLHF; DNA: TGTGCCAGCAGTTACAGGCAAGACCAACTCCACTTT
size: -; D: TRBD1; J: TRBJ1-4; V: TRBV25-1; CDR3: CASSATGGSDEKLFF; DNA: TGTGCCAGCAGTGCCACAGGGGGCTCCGATGAAAAACTGTTTTTT
size: -; D: -; J: TRBJ2-3; V: TRBV11-3; CDR3: CASSLGRGTQYF; DNA: TGTGCCAGCAGCTTAGGACGTGGTACGCAGTATTTT
size: -; D: -; J: TRBJ2-3; V: TRBV4-3; CDR3: CASSPELSDTQYF; DNA: TGCGCCAGCAGCCCTGAGTTATCAGATACGCAGTATTTT
size: -; D: -; J: TRBJ2-1; V: TRBV2; CDR3: CASSEEVVRKGQFF; DNA: TGTGCCAGCAGTGAAGAAGTCGTAAGGAAGGGGCAGTTCTTC
size: once; D: TRBD2; J: TRBJ2-1; V: TRBV9; CDR3: CASSVGLREVTYNEQFF; DNA: TGTGCCAGCAGCGTAGGGCTTCGGGAGGTCACCTACAATGAGCAGTTCTTC
size: -; D: -; J: TRBJ2-1; V: TRBV7-9; CDR3: CASSLGRTVNNEQFF; DNA: TGTGCCAGCAGCTTAGGACGGACAGTGAACAATGAGCAGTTCTTC
size: -; D: -; J: TRBJ2-7; V: TRBV11-2; CDR3: CASSLGPEPYEQYF; DNA: TGTGCCAGCAGCTTAGGGCCAGAGCCTTACGAGCAGTACTTC
size: -; D: -; J: TRBJ2-7; V: TRBV30; CDR3: CAWSGRGYEQYF; DNA: TGTGCCTGGAGTGGGAGGGGCTACGAGCAGTACTTC
size: -; D: -; J: TRBJ2-5; V: TRBV6-1; CDR3: CASSVTRQETQYF; DNA: TGTGCCAGCAGTGTAACACGGCAAGAGACCCAGTACTTC
size: -; D: -; J: TRBJ1-2; V: TRBV30; CDR3: CAWSAAHGYTF; DNA: TGTGCCTGGAGTGCAGCGCATGGCTACACCTTC
size: once; D: -; J: TRBJ2-7; V: TRBV6-5; CDR3: CASTGGDSRQYF; DNA: TGTGCCAGCACGGGGGGCGACTCGCGGCAGTACTTC
size: -; D: -; J: TRBJ2-5; V: TRBV7-2; CDR3: CASSFTGRGQETQYF; DNA: TGTGCCAGCAGCTTTACCGGCCGGGGGCAAGAGACCCAGTACTTC
size: -; D: -; J: TRBJ1-2; V: TRBV9; CDR3: CASSVARRGYTF; DNA: TGTGCCAGCAGCGTAGCTAGGCGTGGCTACACCTTC
size: -; D: -; J: TRBJ2-5; V: TRBV7-9; CDR3: CASSLFTRESQETQYF; DNA: TGTGCCAGCAGCTTATTCACCCGGGAATCCCAAGAGACCCAGTACTTC
size: -; D: -; J: TRBJ1-2; V: TRBV27; CDR3: CASRVGAGHGYTF; DNA: TGTGCCAGCAGAGTAGGGGCAGGCCATGGCTACACCTTC
size: -; D: -; J: TRBJ1-2; V: TRBV5-1; CDR3: CASSFSPAPGYTF; DNA: TGTGCCAGCAGCTTTAGCCCCGCACCCGGCTACACCTTC
size: -; D: -; J: TRBJ1-2; V: TRBV2; CDR3: CASSEAAAAYGYTF; DNA: TGTGCCAGCAGTGAAGCGGCGGCCGCCTATGGCTACACCTTC
size: -; D: TRBD2; J: TRBJ2-1; V: TRBV4-3; CDR3: CASSQVARGRTNNEQFF; DNA: TGCGCCAGCAGCCAAGTGGCGCGCGGGAGGACAAACAATGAGCAGTTCTTC